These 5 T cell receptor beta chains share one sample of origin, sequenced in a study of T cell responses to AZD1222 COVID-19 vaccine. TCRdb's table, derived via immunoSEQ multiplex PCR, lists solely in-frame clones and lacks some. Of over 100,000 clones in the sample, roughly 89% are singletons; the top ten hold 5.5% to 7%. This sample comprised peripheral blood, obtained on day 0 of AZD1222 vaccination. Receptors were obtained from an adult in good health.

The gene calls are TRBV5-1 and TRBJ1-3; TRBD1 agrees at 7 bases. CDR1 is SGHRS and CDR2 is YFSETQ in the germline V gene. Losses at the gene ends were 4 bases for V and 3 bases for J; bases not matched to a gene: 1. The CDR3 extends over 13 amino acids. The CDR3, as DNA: TGCGCCAGCAGCCGGGACAGTGGAAACACCATATATTTT. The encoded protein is CASSRDSGNTIYF.

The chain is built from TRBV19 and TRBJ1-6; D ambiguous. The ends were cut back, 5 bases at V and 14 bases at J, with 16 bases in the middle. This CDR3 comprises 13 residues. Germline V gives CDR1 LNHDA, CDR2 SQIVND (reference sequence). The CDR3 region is CASSPHPWEALHF. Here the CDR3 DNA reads TGTGCCAGTAGTCCCCACCCCTGGGAGGCCCTCCACTTT.

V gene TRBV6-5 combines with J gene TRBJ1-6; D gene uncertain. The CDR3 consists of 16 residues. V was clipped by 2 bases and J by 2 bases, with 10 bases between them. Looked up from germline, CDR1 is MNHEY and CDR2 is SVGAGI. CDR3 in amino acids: CASSYGSPTYNSPLHF. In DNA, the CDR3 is TGTGCCAGCAGTTACGGTTCTCCTACCTATAATTCACCCCTCCACTTT.

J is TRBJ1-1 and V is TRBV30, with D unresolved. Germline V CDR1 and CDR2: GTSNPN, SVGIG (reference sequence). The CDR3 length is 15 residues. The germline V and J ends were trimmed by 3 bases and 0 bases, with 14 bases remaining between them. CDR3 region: CAWRFATNMNTEAFF. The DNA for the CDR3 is TGTGCCTGGAGGTTCGCCACCAACATGAACACTGAAGCTTTCTTT.

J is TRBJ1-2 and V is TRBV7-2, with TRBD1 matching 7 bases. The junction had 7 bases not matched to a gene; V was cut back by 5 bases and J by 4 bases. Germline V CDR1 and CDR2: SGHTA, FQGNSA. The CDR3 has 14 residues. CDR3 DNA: TGTGCCAGCAGCGCAGACAGGGTGTCCTATGGCTACACCTTC. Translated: CASSADRVSYGYTF. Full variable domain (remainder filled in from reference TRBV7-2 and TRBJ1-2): GAGVSQSPSNKVTEKGKDVELRCDPISGHTALYWYRQSLGQGLEFLIYFQGNSAPDKSGLPSDRFSAERTGGSVSTLTIQRTQQEDSAVYLCASSADRVSYGYTFGSGTRLTVV.